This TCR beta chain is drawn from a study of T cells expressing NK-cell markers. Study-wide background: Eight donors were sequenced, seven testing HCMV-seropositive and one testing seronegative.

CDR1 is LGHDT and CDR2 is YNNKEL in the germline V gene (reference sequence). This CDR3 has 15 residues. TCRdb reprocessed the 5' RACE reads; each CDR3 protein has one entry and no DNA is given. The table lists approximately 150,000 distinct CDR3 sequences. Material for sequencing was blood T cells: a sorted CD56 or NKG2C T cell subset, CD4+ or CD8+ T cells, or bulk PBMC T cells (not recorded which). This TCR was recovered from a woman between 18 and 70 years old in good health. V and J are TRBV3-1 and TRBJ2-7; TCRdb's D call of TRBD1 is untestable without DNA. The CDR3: CASSQGQGSPYEQYF.